One and the same sample provided the 10 T cell receptor beta chains below, sequenced in a study of shared clonotypes between healthy human individuals. Some clones are missing from TCRdb's copy, which holds only in-frame ones; the method was immunoSEQ multiplex PCR. The sample gives millions of clones, approximately 90% of which show up once; around 0.14% is in the top ten. Sequenced material: naive CD4+ T cells sorted from blood. Documented subset: CD45RA+ positively selected. These receptors came from a man aged 18 to 29 in good health.

This clone was seen more than once but under ten times. The chain joins TRBV7-9 to TRBJ1-5; D is perhaps TRBD1 (6 bases). Germline CDR1 and CDR2: SEHNR and FQNEAQ (reference sequence). V shed 1 base and J shed 6 bases, with 13 bases lying between them. CDR3 size: 15 residues. The chain's CDR3 is CASSLGDIRGQPQHF. CDR3 bases: TGTGCCAGCAGCTTAGGGGACATTAGAGGTCAGCCCCAGCATTTT.

V is TRBV19 and J is TRBJ2-7; D gene uncertain. V shed 7 bases and J shed 1 base, with 11 bases lying between them. The CDR3 is 13 residues long. Per the germline V gene, CDR1 is LNHDA and CDR2 is SQIVND (reference sequence). The CDR3 sequence is CASTITRSYEQYF. The CDR3 region has the DNA TGTGCCAGTACCATTACAAGATCCTACGAGCAGTACTTC.

The chain joins TRBV6-6 to TRBJ1-4, with a possible D match to TRBD1 (6 bases). Trimming shortened V by 6 bases and J by 0 bases, and 8 bases separated the two germline ends. This CDR3 has 14 amino acids. Germline V gene sequence: CDR1 MNHNY, CDR2 SVGAGI (reference sequence). CDR3 sequence (DNA): TGTGCCAGCAGGGACAGAACAACTAATGAAAAACTGTTTTTT. It translates to CASRDRTTNEKLFF.

V gene TRBV5-6 combines with J gene TRBJ2-7, with D unclear. In germline, CDR1 is SGHDT, CDR2 YYEEEE. Trimming stripped 2 bases from V and 4 bases from J, with 13 bases between. This CDR3 has 14 residues. The DNA for the CDR3 is TGTGCCAGCAGCTTTCTCCCCTCTGGTTACGAGCAGTACTTC. It yields the protein CASSFLPSGYEQYF.

V usage is TRBV21-1 and J usage is TRBJ2-7; the table's D call, TRBD1, was not checked against the DNA. TRBV21-1 is termed a pseudogene. This CDR3 spans 17 amino acids. DNA for the CDR3: TGTGCCAGCAGCAAAGTGAATCAGGGTAATGGATTCGGGGAGCAGTACTTC. As protein: CASSKVNQGNGFGEQYF.

This clone was recorded once. Other DNA sequences within the sample encode an identical CDR3. The genes are TRBV10-3 and TRBJ2-3; D remains ambiguous. This CDR3 is built from 14 residues. Deletions cut 3 bases from V and 0 bases from J, with 7 bases between. Germline V gives CDR1 ENHRY, CDR2 SYGVKD. CDR3 amino acids: CAISDGRSTDTQYF. The CDR3 nucleotides are TGTGCCATCAGTGATGGGCGGAGCACAGATACGCAGTATTTT.

This sequence joins TRBV18 and TRBJ2-7; 7 nucleotides align to TRBD1. Germline V lookup: CDR1 KGHSH, CDR2 LQKENI. This CDR3 has 13 residues. J gave up 4 bases and V 4 bases, and 4 bases lay outside the gene matches. The CDR3 DNA reads as TGTGCCAGCTCACAGGGGGCGCGGTACGAGCAGTACTTC. It codes for CASSQGARYEQYF.

The rearrangement uses TRBV7-8 and TRBJ1-2, with 7 positions matching TRBD1. Germline CDR1 reads SGHVS; CDR2 reads FQNEAQ. The trim removed 0 bases at V and 1 base at J, leaving 11 bases unmatched. This CDR3 is built from 18 residues. The CDR3 nucleotides read TGTGCCAGCAGCTTAGCCCGGGGCAGGGGGAACTATAACTATGGCTACACCTTC. As protein: CASSLARGRGNYNYGYTF.

The CDR3 coding sequence is TGTGCCAGCAAAAAAGGGGAAAGGGAGTACTATGGCTACACCTTC. It translates to CASKKGEREYYGYTF. The chain combines TRBV7-9 with TRBJ1-2; D may be TRBD1 (5 bases). V lost 7 bases and J lost 3, with 18 bases in between. Germline CDR1 reads SEHNR; CDR2 reads FQNEAQ (reference sequence). The CDR3 is 15 residues long. The full variable domain, completed using reference TRBV7-9 and TRBJ1-2, is DTGVSQNPRHKITKRGQNVTFRCDPISEHNRLYWYRQTLGQGPEFLTYFQNEAQLEKSRLLSDRFSAERPKGSFSTLEIQRTEQGDSAMYLCASKKGEREYYGYTFGSGTRLTVV.

The chain carries TRBV27 and TRBJ2-3; D possibly corresponds to TRBD1 (5 bases). V lost 2 bases and J 1 base, leaving 13 bases between the germline ends. CDR1 and CDR2 from the germline V gene are MNHEY and SMNVEV (reference sequence). This CDR3 comprises 16 residues. As DNA, the CDR3 is TGTGCCAGCAGTTTAACCCAGGGTTTTCGCACAGATACGCAGTATTTT. This translates into CASSLTQGFRTDTQYF.